This T cell receptor (beta chain) appears in the sequencing data of a study of T cells in tuberculosis. Whole-study context: Samples predate treatment or fall within its first 7 days.

The length of the CDR3 is 17 residues. V dropped 1 base and J dropped 5; count of bases not matched to a gene: 11. The germline V gene has CDR1 MNHEY and CDR2 SMNVEV (reference sequence). Time point given: new active TB diagnosis, blood taken before or within 7 days of starting treatment. Whole-study findings and limits: Classification accuracy was about 85% (AUROC 0.90) with the GMM-specific repertoire. Samples were chosen by availability of cryopreserved specimens.

Regarding this clone: Its antigen is unidentified.

Measured with immunoSEQ multiplex PCR; TCRdb has only the in-frame clones, and not every one. The sample shows tens of thousands of clones, 92% of them seen only once. This sequence originates from an adult with tuberculosis. The sample was PBMCs, taken at tuberculosis diagnosis. V gene TRBV27 combines with J gene TRBJ2-7; 10 nucleotides agree with TRBD1. The CDR3 DNA reads as TGTGCCAGCAGTTTATACGGGCCGACAGGGGGCAGGGACGAGCAGTACTTC. This codes for CASSLYGPTGGRDEQYF.